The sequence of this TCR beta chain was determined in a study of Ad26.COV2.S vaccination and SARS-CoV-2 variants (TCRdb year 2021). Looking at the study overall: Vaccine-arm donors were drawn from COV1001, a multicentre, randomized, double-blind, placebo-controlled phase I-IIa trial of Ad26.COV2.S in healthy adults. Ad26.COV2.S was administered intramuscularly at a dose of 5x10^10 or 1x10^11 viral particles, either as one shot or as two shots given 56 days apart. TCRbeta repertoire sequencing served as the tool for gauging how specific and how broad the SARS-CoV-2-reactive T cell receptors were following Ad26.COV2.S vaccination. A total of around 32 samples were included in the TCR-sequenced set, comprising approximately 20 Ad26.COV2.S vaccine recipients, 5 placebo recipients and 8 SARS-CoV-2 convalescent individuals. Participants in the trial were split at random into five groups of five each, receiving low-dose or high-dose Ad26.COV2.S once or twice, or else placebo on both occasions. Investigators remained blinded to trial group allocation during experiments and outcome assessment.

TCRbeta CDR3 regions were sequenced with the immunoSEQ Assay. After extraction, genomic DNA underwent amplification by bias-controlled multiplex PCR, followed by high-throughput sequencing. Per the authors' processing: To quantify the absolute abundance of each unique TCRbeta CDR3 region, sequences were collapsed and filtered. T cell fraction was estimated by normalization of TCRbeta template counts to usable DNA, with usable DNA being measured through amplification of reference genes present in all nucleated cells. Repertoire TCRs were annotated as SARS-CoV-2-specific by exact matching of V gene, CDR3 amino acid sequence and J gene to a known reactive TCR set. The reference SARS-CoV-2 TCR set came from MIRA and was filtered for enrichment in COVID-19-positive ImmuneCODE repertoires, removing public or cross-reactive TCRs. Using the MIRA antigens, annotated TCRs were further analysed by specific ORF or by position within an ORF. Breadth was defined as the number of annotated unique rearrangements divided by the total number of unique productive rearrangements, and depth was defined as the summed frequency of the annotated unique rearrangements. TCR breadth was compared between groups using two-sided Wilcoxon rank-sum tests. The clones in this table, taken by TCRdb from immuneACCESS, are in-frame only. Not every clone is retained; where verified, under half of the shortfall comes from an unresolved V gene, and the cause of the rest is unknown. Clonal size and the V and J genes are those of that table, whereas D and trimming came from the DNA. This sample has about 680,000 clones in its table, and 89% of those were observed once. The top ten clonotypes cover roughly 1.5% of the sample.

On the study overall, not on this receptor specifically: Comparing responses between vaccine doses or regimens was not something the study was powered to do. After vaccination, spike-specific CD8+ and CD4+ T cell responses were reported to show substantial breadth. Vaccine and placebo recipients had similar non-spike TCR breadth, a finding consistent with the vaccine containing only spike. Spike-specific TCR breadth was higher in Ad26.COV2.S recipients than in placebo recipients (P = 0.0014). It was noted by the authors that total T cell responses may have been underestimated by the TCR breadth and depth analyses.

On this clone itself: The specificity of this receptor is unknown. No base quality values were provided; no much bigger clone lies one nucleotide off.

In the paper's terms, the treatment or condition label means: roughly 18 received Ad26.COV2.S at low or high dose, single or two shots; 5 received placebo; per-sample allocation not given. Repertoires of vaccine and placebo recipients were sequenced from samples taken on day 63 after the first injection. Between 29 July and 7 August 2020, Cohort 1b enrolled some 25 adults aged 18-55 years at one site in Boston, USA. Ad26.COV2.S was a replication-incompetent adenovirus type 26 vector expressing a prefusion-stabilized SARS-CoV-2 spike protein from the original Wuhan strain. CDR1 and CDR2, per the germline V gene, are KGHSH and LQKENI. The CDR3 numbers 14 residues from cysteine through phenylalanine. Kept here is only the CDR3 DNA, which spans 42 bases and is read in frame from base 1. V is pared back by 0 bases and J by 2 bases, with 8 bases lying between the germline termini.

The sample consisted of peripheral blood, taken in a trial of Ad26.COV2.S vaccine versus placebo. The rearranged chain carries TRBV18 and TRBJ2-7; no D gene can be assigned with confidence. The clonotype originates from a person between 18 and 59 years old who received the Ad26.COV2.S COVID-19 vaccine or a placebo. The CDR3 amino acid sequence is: CASSPPSSTYEQYF. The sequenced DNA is TGTGCCAGCTCACCACCTTCAAGTACCTACGAGCAGTACTTC. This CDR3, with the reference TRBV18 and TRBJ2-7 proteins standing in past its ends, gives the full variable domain NAGVMQNPRHLVRRRGQEARLRCSPMKGHSHVYWYRQLPEEGLKFMVYLQKENIIDESGMPKERFSAEFPKEGPSILRIQQVVRGDSAAYFCASSPPSSTYEQYFGPGTRLTVT.